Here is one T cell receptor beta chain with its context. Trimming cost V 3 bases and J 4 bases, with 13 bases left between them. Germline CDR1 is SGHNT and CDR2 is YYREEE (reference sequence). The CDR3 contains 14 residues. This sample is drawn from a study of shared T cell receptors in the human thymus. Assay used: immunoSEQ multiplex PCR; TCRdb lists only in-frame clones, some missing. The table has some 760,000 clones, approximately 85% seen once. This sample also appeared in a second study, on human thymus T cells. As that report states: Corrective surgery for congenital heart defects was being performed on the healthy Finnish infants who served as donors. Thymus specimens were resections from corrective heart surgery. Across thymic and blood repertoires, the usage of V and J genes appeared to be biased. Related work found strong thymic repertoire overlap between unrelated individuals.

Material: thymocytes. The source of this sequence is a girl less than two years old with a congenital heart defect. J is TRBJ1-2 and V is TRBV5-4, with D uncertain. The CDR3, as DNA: TGTGCCAGCAGCTCCTCGAGGTGGTTCTATGGCTACACCTTC. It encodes CASSSSRWFYGYTF.